A selection of T cell receptor beta chains follows, all from one sample in a study of blood T cell repertoires in COVID-19. Here immunoSEQ multiplex PCR was the method, and the copy in TCRdb shows in-frame clones only, minus some. The repertoire holds 100,000 to 110,000 clones, with approximately 86% as singletons. Sequencing used peripheral blood. The source is a human donor in a cohort sampled during active COVID-19. CDR3s include the opening cysteine and the closing phenylalanine or tryptophan. A D gene is named only where the DNA matches it firmly. Clone size is not always given. Where it is, it says once, few, many or a class for expanded clones.

-	TRBV4-1	-	TRBJ2-7	CASSLERAGISYEQYF	TGCGCCAGCAGCCTCGAGAGGGCAGGAATTAGCTACGAGCAGTACTTC
TRBD1	TRBV6-5	once	TRBJ2-2	CASRQTGGAGELFF	TGTGCCAGCAGACAGACAGGGGGCGCCGGGGAGCTGTTTTTT
TRBD1	TRBV12-5	-	TRBJ1-5	CASGTGAGQPQHF	TGTGCTAGTGGTACAGGGGCGGGACAGCCCCAGCATTTT
TRBD2	TRBV5-1	few	TRBJ2-1	CASSNHGTTYNEQFF	TGCGCCAGCAGCAACCACGGGACTACCTACAATGAGCAGTTCTTC
-	TRBV18	-	TRBJ2-7	CASSPPPGSEYEQYF	TGTGCCAGCTCACCACCCCCGGGTAGCGAATACGAGCAGTACTTC
-	TRBV7-9	-	TRBJ1-2	CASSEHAGSYGYTF	TGTGCCAGCAGCGAGCATGCGGGTAGCTATGGCTACACCTTC
TRBD2	TRBV2	once	TRBJ2-7	CASSIGTSAYEQYF	TGTGCCAGCAGTATCGGGACTAGCGCATACGAGCAGTACTTC
-	TRBV6-6	-	TRBJ2-1	CASLARVNEQFF	TGTGCCAGCCTGGCCCGGGTCAATGAGCAGTTCTTC
-	TRBV28	-	TRBJ1-4	CASSGSGGEKLFF	TGTGCCAGCAGTGGATCGGGGGGGGAAAAACTGTTTTTT
-	TRBV28	-	TRBJ2-1	CARLTENYNEQFF	TGTGCCAGACTGACAGAAAACTACAATGAGCAGTTCTTC
TRBD2	TRBV29-1	-	TRBJ2-3	CSAEGSGRADTQYF	TGCAGCGCCGAAGGTAGCGGGAGAGCGGATACGCAGTATTTT
TRBD1	TRBV7-9	once	TRBJ2-2	CASSWRDRGAWTGELFF	TGTGCCAGCAGCTGGCGAGACAGGGGCGCTTGGACCGGGGAGCTGTTTTTT
-	TRBV14	-	TRBJ2-1	CASSQAREPQPNLYNEQFF	TGTGCCAGCAGCCAAGCGCGGGAACCACAACCTAACCTTTACAATGAGCAGTTCTTC
TRBD2	TRBV5-1	-	TRBJ2-1	CASSPGEIAGEYEQFF	TGCGCCAGCAGCCCCGGGGAGATAGCGGGAGAGTACGAGCAGTTCTTC
-	TRBV4-2	-	TRBJ2-3	CASSQVAGSGDTQYF	TGTGCCAGCAGCCAAGTTGCGGGATCAGGAGATACGCAGTATTTT
TRBD1	TRBV18	-	TRBJ1-2	CASSPVDRGSYGYTF	TGTGCCAGCTCACCAGTGGACAGGGGATCCTATGGCTACACCTTC
TRBD2	TRBV7-8	once	TRBJ2-7	CASSLESGGFYEQYF	TGTGCCAGCAGCTTAGAGTCGGGAGGCTTCTACGAGCAGTACTTC
TRBD1	TRBV27	-	TRBJ2-5	CASSPYYGTGGSETQYF	TGTGCCAGCAGTCCGTACTACGGGACAGGGGGCTCTGAGACCCAGTACTTC
TRBD2	TRBV7-3	-	TRBJ2-7	CASSFEGRANEQYF	TGTGCCAGCAGCTTCGAGGGGAGGGCGAACGAGCAGTACTTC
TRBD1	TRBV28	-	TRBJ2-7	CASTPYSGGLEQYF	TGTGCCAGCACTCCCTATTCAGGGGGCCTCGAGCAGTACTTC
TRBD1	TRBV27	-	TRBJ1-2	CASSLLAGGSYGYTF	TGTGCCAGCAGTTTACTGGCAGGGGGTTCCTATGGCTACACCTTC
-	TRBV28	-	TRBJ1-1	CASIPHETRGTEAFF	TGTGCCAGCATCCCTCATGAAACCCGGGGCACTGAAGCTTTCTTT
-	TRBV4-1	-	TRBJ1-1	CASSSAGENTEAFF	TGCGCCAGCAGCTCGGCCGGGGAGAACACTGAAGCTTTCTTT
-	TRBV7-9	-	TRBJ2-5	CASSLDTRQETQYF	TGTGCCAGCAGCTTAGACACCCGCCAAGAGACCCAGTACTTC
TRBD2	TRBV9	-	TRBJ2-7	CASSAQTDHWSGAYEQYF	TGTGCCAGCAGCGCCCAGACGGACCACTGGAGCGGGGCCTACGAGCAGTACTTC
TRBD1	TRBV28	-	TRBJ2-6	CASSSSGGSGANVLTF	TGTGCCAGCAGTTCCTCAGGGGGCTCTGGGGCCAACGTCCTGACTTTC
-	TRBV28	-	TRBJ1-2	CASSWALKDSRDGYTF	TGTGCCAGCAGTTGGGCCCTAAAGGACAGTAGGGATGGCTACACCTTC
TRBD1	TRBV12-3/TRBV12-4	-	TRBJ2-7	CASSRDSSYEQYF	TGTGCCAGCAGTCGGGACAGTTCCTACGAGCAGTACTTC
TRBD1	TRBV30	once	TRBJ1-6	CAWSGQGRSYNSPLHF	TGTGCCTGGAGTGGACAGGGGAGATCCTATAATTCACCCCTCCACTTT
-	TRBV25-1	-	TRBJ2-3	CASSRQGTDTQYF	TGTGCCAGCAGTCGGCAGGGCACAGATACGCAGTATTTT
TRBD1	TRBV4-2	-	TRBJ2-1	CASRPTGSTYNEQFF	TGTGCCAGCAGACCGACAGGGTCGACCTACAATGAGCAGTTCTTC
TRBD2	TRBV11-3	once	TRBJ2-1	CASSSGTSVHDEQFF	TGTGCCAGCAGCTCCGGGACTAGCGTGCACGATGAGCAGTTCTTC
TRBD1	TRBV18	once	TRBJ1-2	CASSPDRGYGYTF	TGTGCCAGCTCACCGGACAGGGGCTATGGCTACACCTTC
TRBD1	TRBV5-1	-	TRBJ1-3	CASSQGGTGNTIYF	TGCGCCAGCAGCCAGGGGGGCACTGGAAACACCATATATTTT
TRBD1	TRBV4-2	-	TRBJ1-2	CASSPDRANYGYTF	TGTGCCAGCAGCCCAGACAGGGCTAACTATGGCTACACCTTC
-	TRBV30	-	TRBJ2-7	CAWSVRSSSYEQYF	TGTGCCTGGAGTGTACGTAGTAGCTCCTACGAGCAGTACTTC
TRBD1	TRBV4-1	-	TRBJ2-7	CASSPAGGQGRNEQYF	TGCGCCAGCAGCCCAGCCGGAGGACAGGGGAGGAACGAGCAGTACTTC
-	TRBV7-2	-	TRBJ2-3	CASSRTGSTDTQYF	TGTGCCAGCAGCCGGACGGGGAGCACAGATACGCAGTATTTT
-	TRBV7-2	-	TRBJ2-7	CASSLVNTYEQYF	TGTGCCAGCAGCTTAGTTAACACCTACGAGCAGTACTTC
-	TRBV13	-	TRBJ1-2	CASSFKGQPYYGYTF	TGTGCCAGCAGCTTCAAAGGACAGCCCTACTATGGCTACACCTTC
-	TRBV28	-	TRBJ2-7	CASRGLSQSGEQYF	TGTGCCAGCAGGGGGCTTTCTCAGTCCGGCGAGCAGTACTTC
TRBD2	TRBV4-1	-	TRBJ2-1	CASSQDDSLAVSSYNEQFF	TGCGCCAGCAGCCAAGATGATTCGCTAGCGGTTAGCTCCTACAATGAGCAGTTCTTC
TRBD2	TRBV5-1	few	TRBJ2-3	CASSLRIAGSTDTQYF	TGCGCCAGCAGCTTGAGAATAGCGGGTAGCACAGATACGCAGTATTTT
TRBD1	TRBV15	-	TRBJ1-1	CATSRESVWDSQAFF	TGTGCCACCAGCAGAGAAAGCGTCTGGGACAGTCAAGCTTTCTTT
TRBD2	TRBV19	-	TRBJ2-3	CASSMALAGGDTQYF	TGTGCCAGTAGTATGGCACTAGCGGGAGGTGATACGCAGTATTTT
-	TRBV28	-	TRBJ1-3	CASSVPGNTIYF	TGTGCCAGCAGTGTCCCAGGAAACACCATATATTTT
TRBD2	TRBV10-3	-	TRBJ2-7	CAISGTSASSYEQYF	TGTGCCATCAGTGGCACTAGCGCGAGCTCCTACGAGCAGTACTTC
TRBD1	TRBV5-1	-	TRBJ1-4	CASSKYAGTDLATNEKLFF	TGCGCCAGCAGCAAGTACGCCGGGACAGACCTTGCAACTAATGAAAAACTGTTTTTT
TRBD2	TRBV9	-	TRBJ2-1	CASSPSGAGYNEQFF	TGTGCCAGCAGCCCTAGCGGAGCCGGGTACAATGAGCAGTTCTTC
-	TRBV10-1	once	TRBJ2-2	CASRYRVFPGELFF	TGCGCCAGCAGGTACAGGGTTTTCCCCGGGGAGCTGTTTTTT
-	TRBV5-1	-	TRBJ1-1	CASSLGHRESTEAFF	TGCGCCAGCAGCCTAGGACACAGGGAGAGCACTGAAGCTTTCTTT
TRBD1	TRBV19	-	TRBJ1-5	CASSIPWGTENQPQHF	TGTGCCAGTAGTATCCCATGGGGGACAGAAAATCAGCCCCAGCATTTT
TRBD1	TRBV18	-	TRBJ1-6	CASSPGTGDSPLHF	TGTGCCAGCTCACCGGGGACAGGGGATTCACCCCTCCACTTT
-	TRBV3-1/TRBV3-2	-	TRBJ2-7	CASSQVRYEQYF	TGTGCCAGCAGCCAAGTCAGGTACGAGCAGTACTTC
-	TRBV24-1	-	TRBJ1-1	CATSDLRGTEAFF	TGTGCCACCAGTGATTTGAGGGGAACTGAAGCTTTCTTT
-	TRBV28	once	TRBJ1-2	CASSLMARGRAGYTF	TGTGCCAGCAGTTTGATGGCCAGGGGTAGGGCTGGCTACACCTTC
-	TRBV4-2	-	TRBJ1-3	CASSQVLRGSGNTIYF	TGTGCCAGCAGCCAAGTTCTAAGGGGCTCTGGAAACACCATATATTTT